This TCR beta chain is from a study of stem cell transplantation in POMP-related autoinflammatory disease (dated by TCRdb to the early 2020s). For the study in its entirety: The study hypothesized that defective thymoproteasomes impair MHC class I-dependent CD8+ T-cell differentiation and positive selection, skewing the TRB repertoire. The effect of POMP deficiency on T-cell receptor beta repertoire diversity and CDR3 characteristics was assessed by high-throughput TRB sequencing. Overall study results and their limits: Across all analyzed T-cell subsets, PRAID patients showed a trend toward higher clonality and lower TRB diversity. Statistical significance for the trend toward lower diversity and increased clonality in PRAID patients was reached only for regulatory T cells. PRAID patients showed a restricted number of unique TRB V-J gene pairings.

The CDR3, from cysteine to phenylalanine, totals 13 residues. Only the CDR3 portion is preserved as DNA: 39 bases, with reading frame beginning at the first base. The germline V gene sets CDR1 to MGHRA and CDR2 to YSYEKL. The trim is 1 base for V and 11 bases for J, with a gap of 14 bases between the germline ends. The library came from the immunoSEQ multiplex PCR assay. In the authors' own workflow: Repertoire diversity was quantified with Shannon entropy, accounting for clonal size distribution. Clonotype distribution inequality was measured with the Gini-Simpson index (Simpson_1-D). TCRdb retrieved this table from immuneACCESS and kept in-frame rearrangements only. Not all clones are present; in checked studies, unresolved V genes account for under half, and no reason is known for the remainder. V, J and clone size derive from that table, while D and trimming were established from the DNA sequence. Within this sample are 1,500 or so clones, with roughly 81% of them counted one time only. The ten largest clones take up 27% of the sample.

Before TRB sequencing, the T-cell subsets, namely conventional T cells, CD8+ T cells, regulatory T cells, and T follicular helper cells, were sorted. In the case of this clone: Its antigen target is currently unknown. Base qualities are missing; no much larger clone stands one base away.

The chain joins TRBV4-1 to TRBJ1-1; a tentative D match to TRBD1 spans 5 bases. The TCR originated in a human donor in good health. Source material: Tregs from PBMCs. The nucleotides read TGCGCCAGCAGCCAAGTACTTCGAGGGGCGGCTTTCTTT. Its protein reads: CASSQVLRGAAFF.